Below are 7 T cell receptor beta chains sequenced from a single sample in a study of T cells in Graves' hyperthyroidism and ophthalmopathy. RNA transcripts gave rise to amplified TCR beta CDR3 regions. The HTBI primer set drove a first-round RT-PCR of the TCR CDR3. A single record per CDR3 protein comes from TCRdb applying MiXCR to the multiplex PCR reads. The sample lists about 640,000 distinct CDR3 sequences; about 20% were seen once. The material sequenced was blood. These receptors came from a man aged 30 to 45 with Graves' ophthalmopathy.

This clonotype showed up just a few times. V gene TRBV20-1 combines with J gene TRBJ2-3, with D perhaps TRBD2 (6 bases). In germline, CDR1 is DFQATT, CDR2 SNEGSKA (reference sequence). The CDR3 is 13 residues long. Trimming cost V 6 bases and J 1 base, with 11 bases left between them. The DNA for the CDR3 is TGCAGTGCATGGGCTAGCGGCACAGATACGCAGTATTTT. Protein product: CSAWASGTDTQYF.

This clonotype was picked up a small number of times. The J gene is TRBJ2-2, the V gene TRBV5-1; weak D call: TRBD2 (5 bases). Germline V gene lookup returns CDR1 SGHRS and CDR2 YFSETQ. V lost 7 bases to trimming and J lost 4 bases, with 14 bases between them. The CDR3 consists of 14 residues. The CDR3 sequence: CASSDSLSTGELFF. CDR3 nucleotides: TGCGCCAGCTCGGACTCGTTGAGCACCGGGGAGCTGTTTTTT.

This clonotype was observed a handful of times. This sequence joins TRBV3-1 and TRBJ2-7; D gene ambiguous. Germline values: CDR1 LGHDT, CDR2 YNNKEL (reference sequence). Trimming left V 4 bases short and J 4 bases short, with 20 bases between. There are 16 residues in the CDR3. The CDR3 DNA follows: TGTGCCAGCAGCCCATCGTGGATCCGGAGCCAATACGAGCAGTACTTC. Protein sequence: CASSPSWIRSQYEQYF.

The sample holds a few counts of this clonotype. The gene calls are TRBV28 and TRBJ2-1, with D possibly being TRBD1 or TRBD2 (5 bases each). CDR1 is MDHEN, CDR2 SYDVKM, per germline. This CDR3 contains 15 residues. With 5 bases removed from V and 5 bases from J, the gap between germline ends came to 16 bases. CDR3 amino acids: CASSRIRDQDNEQFF. In nucleotides, the CDR3 is TGTGCCAGCAGTCGAATCCGGGACCAAGACAATGAGCAGTTCTTC.

This clonotype appeared a few times. Compared with germline, one end of the junction differs, possibly owing to a read error. V usage is TRBV18 and J usage is TRBJ1-3, with 7 bases that match TRBD1. The germline V gene has CDR1 KGHSH and CDR2 LQKENI. The CDR3 covers 17 residues. CDR3 sequence (DNA): TGTGCCAGCTCTCCACAGGGGACAGCGAGCTCTGGAAACACCATATATTTT. Encoded protein: CASSPQGTASSGNTIYF.

The table lists this clonotype with a few counts. V and J are TRBV30 and TRBJ1-1; weak D call: TRBD1 (5 bases). Trimming shortened V by 4 bases and J by 1 base, and 25 bases separated the two germline ends. CDR1 GTSNPN and CDR2 SVGIG come from the germline V gene (reference sequence). The CDR3 sequence is 18 residues long. CDR3: CAWINPLAGLQENTEAFF. As DNA, the CDR3 is TGTGCCTGGATCAACCCCCTGGCAGGGCTCCAGGAGAACACTGAAGCTTTCTTT.

This clonotype has just a few counts. The chain couples TRBV19 to TRBJ2-1; 13 bases agree with TRBD2. This CDR3 has 15 amino acids. Trimming removed 10 bases from V and 2 bases from J; junction bases left unmatched: 5. Germline V gives CDR1 LNHDA, CDR2 SQIVND (reference sequence). The CDR3 region is CATRLAGGPYNEQFF. In nucleotides, the CDR3 is TGTGCCACGCGACTAGCGGGAGGTCCCTACAATGAGCAGTTCTTC.